The T cell receptor (beta chain) described here comes from a study of human T cells and chemical hapten exposure. On the study more broadly: For the approximately 25-week duration of the study, patients were given weekly doses of diphenylcyclopropenone on the scalp. Patients having alopecia areata, totalis or universalis were mostly female.

As for treatment: therapeutic diphenylcyclopropenone sensitization with weekly scalp DPC. Unique molecular identifiers were attached to individual cDNA molecules during library preparation. TCRdb analysed the reads with MiXCR anew, one entry per CDR3 protein. The profile covers under 5,500 distinct CDR3 sequences, with over 45% appearing a single time and 3.5% taken by the ten largest. Study-level results: Positive correlation was observed between PT1 expanded TCR counts and patch test score. The number of TCRs above 1 in 1000 frequency did not change after DPC sensitization.

For this clonotype: Its cognate antigen is unknown.

CDR1 is SEHNR and CDR2 is FQNEAQ in the germline V gene (reference sequence). This CDR3 is built from 16 residues. The V gene lost 2 bases and the J gene lost 3 bases, with 17 bases spanning the gap. The sequence was collected from an adult with alopecia areata. Some clones in this sample may be carry-over from other donors' samples. This table probably holds off-target reads from a library built for another chain. Sequenced here: whole blood, sampled before DPC sensitization or 2, 6, or about 24 weeks after (not recorded which). The chain recombines TRBV7-9 with TRBJ2-7; unclear D gene. CDR3 DNA: TGTGCCAGCAGCTTATCGTCCCTTGACGAATTCTACGAGCAGTACTTC. Protein product: CASSLSSLDEFYEQYF. Full variable domain (rest looked up from reference TRBV7-9 and TRBJ2-7): DTGVSQNPRHKITKRGQNVTFRCDPISEHNRLYWYRQTLGQGPEFLTYFQNEAQLEKSRLLSDRFSAERPKGSFSTLEIQRTEQGDSAMYLCASSLSSLDEFYEQYFGPGTRLTVT.